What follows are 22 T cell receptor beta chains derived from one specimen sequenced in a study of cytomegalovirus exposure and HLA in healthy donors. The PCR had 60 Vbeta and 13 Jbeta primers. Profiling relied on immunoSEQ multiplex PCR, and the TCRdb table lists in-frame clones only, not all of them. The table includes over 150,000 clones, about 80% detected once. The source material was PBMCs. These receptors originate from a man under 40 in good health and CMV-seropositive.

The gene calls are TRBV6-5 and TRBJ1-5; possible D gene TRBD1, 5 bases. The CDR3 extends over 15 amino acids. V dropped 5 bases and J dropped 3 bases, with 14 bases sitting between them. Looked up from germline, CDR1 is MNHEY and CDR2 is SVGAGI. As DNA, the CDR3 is TGTGCCAGCAGTGCTCAGGGTTCCCCCAATCAGCCCCAGCATTTT. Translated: CASSAQGSPNQPQHF.

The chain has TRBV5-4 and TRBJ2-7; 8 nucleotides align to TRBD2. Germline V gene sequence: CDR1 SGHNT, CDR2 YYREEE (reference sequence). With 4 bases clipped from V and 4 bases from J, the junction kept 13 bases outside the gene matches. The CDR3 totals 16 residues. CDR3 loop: CASSLPREGERYEQYF. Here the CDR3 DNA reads TGTGCCAGCAGCCTACCTCGGGAGGGGGAGAGATACGAGCAGTACTTC.

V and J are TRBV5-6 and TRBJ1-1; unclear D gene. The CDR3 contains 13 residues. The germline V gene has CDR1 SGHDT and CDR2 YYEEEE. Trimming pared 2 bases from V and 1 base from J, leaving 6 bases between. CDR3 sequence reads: CASSLATNTEAFF. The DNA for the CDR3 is TGTGCCAGCAGCTTAGCGACGAACACTGAAGCTTTCTTT.

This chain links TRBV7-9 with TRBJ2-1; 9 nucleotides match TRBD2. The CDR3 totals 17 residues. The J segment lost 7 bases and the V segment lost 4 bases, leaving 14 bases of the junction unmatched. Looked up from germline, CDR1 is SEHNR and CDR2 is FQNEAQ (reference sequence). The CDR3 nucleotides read TGTGCCAGCAGCTGGCCAGGCAGCGGGAGGACCGCAAATGAGCAGTTCTTC. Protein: CASSWPGSGRTANEQFF.

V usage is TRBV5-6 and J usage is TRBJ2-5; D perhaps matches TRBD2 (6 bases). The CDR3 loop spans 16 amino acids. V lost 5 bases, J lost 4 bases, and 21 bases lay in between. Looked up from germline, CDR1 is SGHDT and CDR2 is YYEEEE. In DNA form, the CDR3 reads TGTGCCAGCAGTCCCTCTACGGCGGGGCCCTCAGAGACCCAGTACTTC. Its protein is CASSPSTAGPSETQYF.

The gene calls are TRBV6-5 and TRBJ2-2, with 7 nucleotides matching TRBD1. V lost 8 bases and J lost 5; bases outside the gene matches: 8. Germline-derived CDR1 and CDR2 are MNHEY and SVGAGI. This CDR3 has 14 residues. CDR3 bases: TGTGCCAGCTTCCGAGGGGGCGGAACCGGGGAGCTGTTTTTT. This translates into CASFRGGGTGELFF.

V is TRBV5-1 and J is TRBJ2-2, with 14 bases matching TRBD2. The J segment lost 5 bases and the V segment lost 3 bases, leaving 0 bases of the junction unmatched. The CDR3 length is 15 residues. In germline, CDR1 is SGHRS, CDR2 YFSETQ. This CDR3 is CASSWTSGGTGELFF. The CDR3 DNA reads TGCGCCAGCAGCTGGACTAGCGGGGGGACCGGGGAGCTGTTTTTT.

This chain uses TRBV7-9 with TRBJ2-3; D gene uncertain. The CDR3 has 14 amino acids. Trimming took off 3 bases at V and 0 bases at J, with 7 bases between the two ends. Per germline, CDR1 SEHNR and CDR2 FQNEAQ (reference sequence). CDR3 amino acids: CASSFSSSTDTQYF. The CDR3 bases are TGTGCCAGCAGCTTTTCTTCTAGCACAGATACGCAGTATTTT.

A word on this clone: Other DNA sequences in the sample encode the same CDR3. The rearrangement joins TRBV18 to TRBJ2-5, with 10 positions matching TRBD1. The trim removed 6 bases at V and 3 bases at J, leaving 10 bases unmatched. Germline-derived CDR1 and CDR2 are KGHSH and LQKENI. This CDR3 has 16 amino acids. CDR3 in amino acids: CASSPGDRGHKETQYF. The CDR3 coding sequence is TGTGCCAGCTCCCCGGGGGACAGGGGACACAAAGAGACCCAGTACTTC.

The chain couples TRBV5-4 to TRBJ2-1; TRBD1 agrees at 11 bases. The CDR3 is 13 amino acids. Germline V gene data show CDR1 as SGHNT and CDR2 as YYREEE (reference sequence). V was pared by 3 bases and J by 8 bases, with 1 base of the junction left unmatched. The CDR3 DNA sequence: TGTGCCAGCAGCTGGGACAGGGGGGATGAGCAGTTCTTC. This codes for CASSWDRGDEQFF.

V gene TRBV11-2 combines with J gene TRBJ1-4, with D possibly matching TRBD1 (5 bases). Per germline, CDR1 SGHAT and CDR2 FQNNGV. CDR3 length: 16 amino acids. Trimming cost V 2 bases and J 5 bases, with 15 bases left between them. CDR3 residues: CASSLWPGLVNEKLFF. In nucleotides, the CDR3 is TGTGCCAGCAGCTTATGGCCGGGACTCGTGAATGAAAAACTGTTTTTT. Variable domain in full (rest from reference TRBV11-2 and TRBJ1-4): EAGVAQSPRYKIIEKRQSVAFWCNPISGHATLYWYQQILGQGPKLLIQFQNNGVVDDSQLPKDRFSAERLKGVDSTLKIQPAKLEDSAVYLCASSLWPGLVNEKLFFGSGTQLSVL.

The CDR3 is CASNPSTSYGYTF. CDR3 DNA: TGTGCCAGCAACCCTAGTACTAGCTATGGCTACACCTTC. The gene calls are TRBV5-6 and TRBJ1-2; D unresolved. The CDR3 has 13 residues. Germline V gives CDR1 SGHDT, CDR2 YYEEEE. The V end lost 6 bases, the J end lost 4 bases, and 13 bases lay between the germline ends.

CDR3 in amino acids: CASRDRGRSYEQYF. The CDR3 DNA sequence: TGTGCCAGCAGGGACAGGGGGCGCTCCTACGAGCAGTACTTC. The V call is TRBV2, the J call TRBJ2-7; 11 nucleotides line up with TRBD1. The CDR3 contains 14 residues. V lost 6 bases, J lost 0 bases, and 1 base stayed unmatched. Germline values: CDR1 SNHLY, CDR2 FYNNEI.

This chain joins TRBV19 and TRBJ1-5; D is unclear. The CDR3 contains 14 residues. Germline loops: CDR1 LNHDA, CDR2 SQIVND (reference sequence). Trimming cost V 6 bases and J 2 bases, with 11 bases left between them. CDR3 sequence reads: CASRNGQGNQPQHF. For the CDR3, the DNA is TGTGCCAGTAGGAATGGGCAGGGCAATCAGCCCCAGCATTTT.

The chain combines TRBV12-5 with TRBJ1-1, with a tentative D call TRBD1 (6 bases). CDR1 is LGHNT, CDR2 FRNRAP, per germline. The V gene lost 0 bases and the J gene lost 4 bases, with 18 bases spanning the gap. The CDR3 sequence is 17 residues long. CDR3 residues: CASGLVLLGGAATEAFF. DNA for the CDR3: TGTGCTAGTGGTTTGGTACTGTTGGGGGGGGCGGCCACTGAAGCTTTCTTT.

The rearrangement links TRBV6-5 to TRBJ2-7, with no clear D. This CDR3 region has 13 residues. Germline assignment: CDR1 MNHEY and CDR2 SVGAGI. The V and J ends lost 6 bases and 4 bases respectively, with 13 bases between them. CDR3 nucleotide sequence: TGTGCCAGCAGCCGAGCCTATCTATACGAGCAGTACTTC. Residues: CASSRAYLYEQYF.

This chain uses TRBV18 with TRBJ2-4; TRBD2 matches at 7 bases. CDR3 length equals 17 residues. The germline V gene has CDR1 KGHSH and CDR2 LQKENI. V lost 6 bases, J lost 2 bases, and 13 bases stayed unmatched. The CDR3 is CASSDGRGVVSKNIQYF. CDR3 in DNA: TGTGCCAGCTCCGACGGCCGGGGGGTAGTTTCCAAAAACATTCAGTACTTC. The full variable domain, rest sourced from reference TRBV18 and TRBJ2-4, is NAGVMQNPRHLVRRRGQEARLRCSPMKGHSHVYWYRQLPEEGLKFMVYLQKENIIDESGMPKERFSAEFPKEGPSILRIQQVVRGDSAAYFCASSDGRGVVSKNIQYFGAGTRLSVL.

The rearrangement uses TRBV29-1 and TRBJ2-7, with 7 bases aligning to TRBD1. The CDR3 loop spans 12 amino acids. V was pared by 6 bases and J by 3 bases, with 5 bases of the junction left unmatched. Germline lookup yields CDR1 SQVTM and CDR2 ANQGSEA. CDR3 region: CSVSGQLYEQYF. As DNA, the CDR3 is TGCAGCGTCTCGGGACAGCTCTACGAGCAGTACTTC.

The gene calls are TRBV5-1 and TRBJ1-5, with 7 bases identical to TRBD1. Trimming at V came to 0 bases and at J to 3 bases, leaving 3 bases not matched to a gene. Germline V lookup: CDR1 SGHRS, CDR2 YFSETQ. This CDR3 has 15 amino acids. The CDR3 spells CASSLDRGTNQPQHF. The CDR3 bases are TGCGCCAGCAGCTTGGACAGGGGTACCAATCAGCCCCAGCATTTT. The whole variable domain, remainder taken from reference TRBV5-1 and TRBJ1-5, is KAGVTQTPRYLIKTRGQQVTLSCSPISGHRSVSWYQQTPGQGLQFLFEYFSETQRNKGNFPGRFSGRQFSNSRSEMNVSTLELGDSALYLCASSLDRGTNQPQHFGDGTRLSIL.

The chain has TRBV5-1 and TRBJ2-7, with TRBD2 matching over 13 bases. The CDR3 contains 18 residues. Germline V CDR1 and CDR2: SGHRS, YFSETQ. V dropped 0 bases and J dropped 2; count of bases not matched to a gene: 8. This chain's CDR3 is CASSLAPSTSGRAYEQYF. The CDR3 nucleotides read TGCGCCAGCAGCTTGGCCCCATCAACTAGCGGGAGGGCCTACGAGCAGTACTTC. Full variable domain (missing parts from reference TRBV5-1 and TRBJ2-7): KAGVTQTPRYLIKTRGQQVTLSCSPISGHRSVSWYQQTPGQGLQFLFEYFSETQRNKGNFPGRFSGRQFSNSRSEMNVSTLELGDSALYLCASSLAPSTSGRAYEQYFGPGTRLTVT.

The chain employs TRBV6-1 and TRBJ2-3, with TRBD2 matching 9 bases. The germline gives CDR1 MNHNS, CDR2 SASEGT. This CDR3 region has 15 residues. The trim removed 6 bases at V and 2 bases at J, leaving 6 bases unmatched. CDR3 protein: CASRGSSGTTDTQYF. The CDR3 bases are TGTGCCAGCAGAGGTTCTAGCGGGACCACAGATACGCAGTATTTT.

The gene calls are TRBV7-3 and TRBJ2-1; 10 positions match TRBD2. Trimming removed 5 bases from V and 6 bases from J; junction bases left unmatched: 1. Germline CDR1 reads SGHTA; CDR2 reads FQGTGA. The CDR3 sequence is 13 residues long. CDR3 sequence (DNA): TGTGCCAGCAGCCTAGCGGGAGTCAATGAGCAGTTCTTC. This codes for CASSLAGVNEQFF.